Reported below is one T cell receptor (beta chain). V gave up 5 bases and J gave up 10 bases; unmatched junction bases: 7. The germline CDR1 and CDR2 sequences are SGHTA and FQGTGA. This CDR3 region has 13 residues. These data originate in a study of technical replicates of blood from a few donors. TCRdb's copy holds only in-frame clones and misses some; the assay was immunoSEQ multiplex PCR. This table holds roughly 69,000 clones, around nine tenths found once. The source is a human donor in good health. Some clones in this sample may be carry-over from other donors' samples. The rearrangement joins TRBV7-3 to TRBJ1-4; 7 bases are shared with TRBD1. The sequenced sample was PBMCs. CDR3 sequence: CASSDRDGGKLFF. CDR3 DNA sequence: TGTGCCAGCAGCGACAGGGACGGGGGAAAACTGTTTTTT.